In its sample, the clone carrying this T cell receptor beta chain was seen once. Its antigen is still unknown. TCRdb's table, derived via immunoSEQ multiplex PCR, lists solely in-frame clones and lacks some. Of more than 100,000 clones listed, about 92% are singletons. This CDR3 is built from 13 residues. Germline CDR1 is LNHNV and CDR2 is YYDKDF (reference sequence). Between the trimmed V and J ends, which lost 5 bases and 3 bases, there was a span of 7 bases. This entry is derived from a study of OX40 agonist ivuxolimab in advanced cancers. Study-level background: Enrollees could have had prior anti-PD-1, anti-PD-L1 or anti-CTLA-4 therapy, which over 35% had received. Findings and caveats of the study: The antigen specificity of the peripheral T cells (those that were expanded) was not determined. At 0.1 to 3.0 mg/kg and by week 6, clonal expansion occurred in CD4+ and CD8+ blood T cells. Expansion of clones was among the lowest in partial responders at 0.1-3.0 mg/kg.

The chain carries TRBV15 and TRBJ2-2; D ambiguous. Material: CD4+ or CD8+ T cells sorted from blood, obtained in a trial of the OX40 agonist ivuxolimab. The clonotype was recovered from an adult with an advanced solid tumor such as melanoma, head and neck, liver or kidney cancer. Written as DNA, the CDR3 is TGTGCCACCAGCGGCCCGGACACCGGGGAGCTGTTTTTT. It is translated as CATSGPDTGELFF.